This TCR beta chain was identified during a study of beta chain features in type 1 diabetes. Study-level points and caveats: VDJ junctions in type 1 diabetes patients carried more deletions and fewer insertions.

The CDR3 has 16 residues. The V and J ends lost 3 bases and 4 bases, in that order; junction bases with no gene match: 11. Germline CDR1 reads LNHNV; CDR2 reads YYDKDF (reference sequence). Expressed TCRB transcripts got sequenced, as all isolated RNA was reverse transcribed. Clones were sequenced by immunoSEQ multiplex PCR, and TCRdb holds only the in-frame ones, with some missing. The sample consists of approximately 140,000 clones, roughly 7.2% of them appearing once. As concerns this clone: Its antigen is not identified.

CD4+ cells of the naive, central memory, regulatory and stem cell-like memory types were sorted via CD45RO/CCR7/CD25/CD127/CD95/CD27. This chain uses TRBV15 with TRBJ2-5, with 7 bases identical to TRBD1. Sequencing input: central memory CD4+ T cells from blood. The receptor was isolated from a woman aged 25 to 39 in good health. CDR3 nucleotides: TGTGCCACCAGCAGGACAGGGCAGGGCCTCGGAGAGACCCAGTACTTC. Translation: CATSRTGQGLGETQYF.